Following are 30 T cell receptor beta chains from one sample sequenced in a study of siplizumab effects on memory and regulatory T cells. Sequencing used immunoSEQ multiplex PCR; TCRdb keeps in-frame clones, though not all of them. Of around 100,000 clones listed, nearly 95% are singletons. Sequenced sample: Tregs sorted from blood. Every receptor here comes from a human donor in good health.

The table lists this clone with a count of one. The V gene is TRBV5-4, the J gene TRBJ1-1; D remains ambiguous. V lost 2 bases and J 5 bases, leaving 13 bases between the germline ends. The CDR3 has 14 amino acids. Germline lookup yields CDR1 SGHNT and CDR2 YYREEE (reference sequence). CDR3 nucleotides: TGTGCCAGCAGCTTTAGCGGCAGGAGGACTGAAGCTTTCTTT. Residues: CASSFSGRRTEAFF.

The chain is built from TRBV10-3 and TRBJ2-3, with D perhaps matching TRBD2 (6 bases). The CDR3 has 15 residues. In germline, CDR1 is ENHRY, CDR2 SYGVKD. V shed 2 bases and J shed 2 bases, with 11 bases lying between them. CDR3 sequence (DNA): TGTGCCATCAGTGAGAGGGTAGCGGTCACAGATACGCAGTATTTT. Translated: CAISERVAVTDTQYF.

The V call is TRBV6-1, the J call TRBJ2-7, with TRBD2 matching 10 bases. This CDR3 comprises 14 residues. Germline V gene data show CDR1 as MNHNS and CDR2 as SASEGT. The junction had 1 base not matched to a gene; V was cut back by 4 bases and J by 1 base. The CDR3 DNA reads TGTGCCAGCAGTGGACTAGCGGGTTCCTACGAGCAGTACTTC. This sequence encodes CASSGLAGSYEQYF.

V gene TRBV29-1 combines with J gene TRBJ2-5; TRBD1 aligns across 9 bases. J lost 4 bases, V lost 0 bases, and 6 bases had no gene match. This CDR3 comprises 15 residues. Germline V gives CDR1 SQVTM, CDR2 ANQGSEA. CDR3 sequence reads: CSVEDGPGQGETQYF. The CDR3 DNA follows: TGCAGCGTTGAAGATGGTCCGGGACAGGGAGAGACCCAGTACTTC.

This chain connects TRBV5-1 to TRBJ2-2, with TRBD2 as a possible D gene (5 bases). The CDR3 covers 14 residues. CDR1 is SGHRS, CDR2 YFSETQ, per germline. Between the trimmed V and J ends, which lost 5 bases and 5 bases, there was a span of 13 bases. The DNA for the CDR3 is TGCGCCAGCAGTGACCCGGGATGGACCGGGGAGCTGTTTTTT. Its translation: CASSDPGWTGELFF.

This chain uses TRBV30 with TRBJ2-1, with TRBD2 identical over 7 bases. CDR3 length equals 13 residues. Germline trimming cut 3 bases from V and 8 bases from J; bases unmatched to any gene: 7. Germline loops: CDR1 GTSNPN, CDR2 SVGIG (reference sequence). CDR3 sequence (DNA): TGTGCCTGGAGCGGGAGGATATGGGATGAGCAGTTCTTC. This sequence encodes CAWSGRIWDEQFF.

The chain has TRBV15 and TRBJ2-7, with a tentative D call TRBD2 (6 bases). The CDR3 spans 15 residues. V dropped 3 bases and J dropped 2 bases, with 14 bases sitting between them. Germline CDR1 is LNHNV and CDR2 is YYDKDF (reference sequence). The DNA of the CDR3 is TGTGCCACCAGCAGCTTGTGGAGGGCCCCCTACGAGCAGTACTTC. This encodes CATSSLWRAPYEQYF.

The sample holds one count of this clone. The rearrangement uses TRBV7-9 and TRBJ2-2; TRBD1 might be the D (6 bases). Germline values: CDR1 SEHNR, CDR2 FQNEAQ (reference sequence). Trimming stripped 5 bases from V and 7 bases from J, with 14 bases between. This CDR3 spans 14 amino acids. In nucleotides, the CDR3 is TGTGCCAGCAGCCCCGCAGGGGTCAGCGGGGAGCTGTTTTTT. This codes for CASSPAGVSGELFF.

This chain links TRBV2 with TRBJ2-5; a weak D match, TRBD2 (5 bases). Germline CDR1 and CDR2: SNHLY and FYNNEI. Trimming left V 6 bases short and J 5 bases short, with 16 bases between. The CDR3 spans 14 residues. The CDR3 region has the DNA TGTGCCAGCAGCCCTGGACTGATTGGGGAGACCCAGTACTTC. Translating gives CASSPGLIGETQYF.

This chain links TRBV29-1 with TRBJ2-2, with TRBD1 identical over 9 bases. V shed 5 bases and J 7 bases; nucleotides not matched to a gene: 11. This CDR3 is built from 15 residues. The germline V gene encodes CDR1 SQVTM and CDR2 ANQGSEA. CDR3 DNA sequence: TGCAGCGTTTCTACCTCCGGGACAGGGAGCGGGGAGCTGTTTTTT. It translates to CSVSTSGTGSGELFF.

This chain connects TRBV5-1 to TRBJ2-7; the D gene could be TRBD1 or TRBD2 (5 bases each). The V and J ends lost 4 bases and 4 bases respectively, with 15 bases between them. There are 14 residues in the CDR3. Germline V gene data show CDR1 as SGHRS and CDR2 as YFSETQ. Here the CDR3 DNA reads TGCGCCAGCAGCCCCGGGGCAGGAGCTTACGAGCAGTACTTC. Its translation: CASSPGAGAYEQYF.

V usage is TRBV19 and J usage is TRBJ2-1; possibly TRBD2 for D (5 bases). The germline V gene encodes CDR1 LNHDA and CDR2 SQIVND (reference sequence). The ends were cut back, 10 bases at V and 4 bases at J, with 14 bases in the middle. The CDR3 extends over 13 amino acids. CDR3 amino acids: CATQDSPYNEQFF. The CDR3 region has the DNA TGTGCCACCCAGGACTCCCCTTACAATGAGCAGTTCTTC.

The chain has TRBV30 and TRBJ2-4; a weak D match, TRBD2 (7 bases). CDR3 length: 12 residues. V was trimmed by 7 bases and J by 5 bases, leaving 12 bases between them. Germline V gene lookup returns CDR1 GTSNPN and CDR2 SVGIG (reference sequence). CDR3 region: CAYDGGQNIQYF. As DNA, the CDR3 is TGTGCCTACGACGGGGGGCAAAACATTCAGTACTTC.

The rearrangement joins TRBV6-1 to TRBJ1-6; D remains ambiguous. Germline V gene lookup returns CDR1 MNHNS and CDR2 SASEGT. CDR3 length: 15 residues. Trimming took 2 bases from V and 6 from J, leaving 11 bases between them. CDR3 coding DNA: TGTGCCAGCAGTGAAATGGACGGCGTTAATTCACCCCTCCACTTT. Encoded protein: CASSEMDGVNSPLHF.

A single count supports this clone. The V gene is TRBV19, the J gene TRBJ1-4; D possibly corresponds to TRBD1 (6 bases). With 5 bases removed from V and 9 bases from J, the gap between germline ends came to 13 bases. The CDR3 covers 13 residues. Germline-derived CDR1 and CDR2 are LNHDA and SQIVND (reference sequence). The CDR3 nucleotides read TGTGCCAGTAGTTTACAGGGACCGAAAAAACTGTTTTTT. It codes for CASSLQGPKKLFF.

The V and J genes are TRBV2 and TRBJ2-5; D uncertain. CDR1 and CDR2 from the germline V gene are SNHLY and FYNNEI. V was shortened by 1 base and J by 1 base, with 10 bases between the two germline ends. CDR3 length equals 15 residues. CDR3 sequence reads: CASSEVGRSQETQYF. The DNA for the CDR3 is TGTGCCAGCAGTGAAGTAGGACGTTCCCAAGAGACCCAGTACTTC.

This sequence joins TRBV7-9 and TRBJ2-1; the match to TRBD2 covers 9 bases. This CDR3 is built from 15 residues. The germline CDR1 and CDR2 sequences are SEHNR and FQNEAQ (reference sequence). J lost 5 bases, V lost 1 base, and 3 bases had no gene match. The CDR3 bases are TGTGCCAGCAGCTTAGAGGGACTAGCCAACAATGAGCAGTTCTTC. Translation gives CASSLEGLANNEQFF.

The rearrangement links TRBV30 to TRBJ1-5; TRBD1 is a possible D gene (5 bases). V was clipped by 1 base and J by 6 bases, with 10 bases between them. CDR1 is GTSNPN, CDR2 SVGIG, per germline (reference sequence). CDR3 length: 13 amino acids. CDR3 coding DNA: TGTGCCTGGAGTGCAGGGAGAGGTCAGCCCCAGCATTTT. Translating gives CAWSAGRGQPQHF.

CDR3 residues: CASSLGIGGTKITYEQYF. The CDR3 region has the DNA TGTGCCAGCAGCTTGGGAATAGGTGGGACAAAAATCACCTACGAGCAGTACTTC. The chain employs TRBV5-5 and TRBJ2-7, with a possible D match to TRBD1 (6 bases). The CDR3 contains 18 residues. Looked up from germline, CDR1 is SGHKS and CDR2 is YYEKEE (reference sequence). V lost 0 bases and J 2 bases, leaving 21 bases between the germline ends.

The gene calls are TRBV18 and TRBJ2-5; D might be TRBD1 (5 bases). V was clipped by 1 base and J by 5 bases, with 11 bases between them. The CDR3 has 14 residues. Per germline, CDR1 KGHSH and CDR2 LQKENI. The CDR3: CASSPRPGMETQYF. CDR3 DNA: TGTGCCAGCTCACCACGGCCAGGGATGGAGACCCAGTACTTC.

The V and J genes are TRBV29-1 and TRBJ2-6; 7 nucleotides agree with TRBD2. The CDR3 is 18 residues long. From germline, CDR1 is SQVTM and CDR2 ANQGSEA. The junction had 14 bases not matched to a gene; V was cut back by 6 bases and J by 0 bases. CDR3 nucleotides: TGCAGCGTCCTGGGAGGGCCAAGGAGATCCTCTGGGGCCAACGTCCTGACTTTC. The encoded protein is CSVLGGPRRSSGANVLTF. The entire variable domain, with the rest obtained from reference TRBV29-1 and TRBJ2-6, is as follows: SAVISQKPSRDICQRGTSLTIQCQVDSQVTMMFWYRQQPGQSLTLIATANQGSEATYESGFVIDKFPISRPNLTFSTLTVSNMSPEDSSIYLCSVLGGPRRSSGANVLTFGAGSRLTVL.

Concerning this clone itself: Within the sample, other DNA sequences also encode this same CDR3. This chain connects TRBV18 to TRBJ2-7; D is possibly TRBD1 (5 bases). This CDR3 spans 12 amino acids. With 4 bases removed from V and 4 bases from J, the gap between germline ends came to 8 bases. Germline CDR1 KGHSH, CDR2 LQKENI. DNA for the CDR3: TGTGCCAGCTCACGGGGCGGATACGAGCAGTACTTC. As protein: CASSRGGYEQYF.

The rearrangement uses TRBV19 and TRBJ2-6; TRBD1 matches at 8 bases. The germline V gene has CDR1 LNHDA and CDR2 SQIVND (reference sequence). The CDR3 is 15 amino acids. J was trimmed by 9 bases and V by 6 bases; bases with no gene match: 10. CDR3 coding DNA: TGTGCCAGTAGCCCCTCCCAGGGGGCGGTCAACGTCCTGACTTTC. This sequence encodes CASSPSQGAVNVLTF.

The CDR3 nucleotides are TGTGCCAGCAGTCCTATAGGACTAGCGGGTTGGAATGAGCAGTTCTTC. This sequence encodes CASSPIGLAGWNEQFF. The rearrangement uses TRBV7-9 and TRBJ2-1; TRBD2 agrees at 11 bases. This CDR3 comprises 16 residues. Losses at the gene ends were 6 bases for V and 7 bases for J; bases not matched to a gene: 11. Germline CDR1 and CDR2: SEHNR and FQNEAQ (reference sequence).

The chain combines TRBV9 with TRBJ2-1; the D gene is possibly TRBD2 (7 bases). Germline V gives CDR1 SGDLS, CDR2 YYNGEE. This CDR3 has 13 residues. V shed 7 bases and J shed 5 bases, with 13 bases lying between them. Here the CDR3 reads CASGAGAHNEQFF. The CDR3 DNA is TGTGCCAGCGGGGCGGGGGCGCACAATGAGCAGTTCTTC. Looking up the rest from reference TRBV9 and TRBJ2-1 gives the full variable domain: DSGVTQTPKHLITATGQRVTLRCSPRSGDLSVYWYQQSLDQGLQFLIQYYNGEERAKGNILERFSAQQFPDLHSELNLSSLELGDSALYFCASGAGAHNEQFFGPGTRLTVL.

V usage is TRBV7-2 and J usage is TRBJ2-2; no clear D. Germline V gives CDR1 SGHTA, CDR2 FQGNSA. The CDR3 totals 13 residues. Trimming pared 5 bases from V and 4 bases from J, leaving 8 bases between. In DNA form, the CDR3 reads TGTGCCAGCAGCATGACCTTCACCGGGGAGCTGTTTTTT. Protein sequence: CASSMTFTGELFF.

The chain joins TRBV5-6 to TRBJ2-1; D might be TRBD2 (6 bases). Germline CDR1 and CDR2: SGHDT and YYEEEE. Trimming cost V 2 bases and J 3 bases, with 15 bases left between them. There are 16 residues in the CDR3. The CDR3 DNA reads TGTGCCAGCAGCTTACATAGCGGTAACATCTACAATGAGCAGTTCTTC. It specifies CASSLHSGNIYNEQFF.

This clone was observed once. V usage is TRBV29-1 and J usage is TRBJ2-7; 7 nucleotides align to TRBD1. V shed 4 bases and J 0 bases; nucleotides not matched to a gene: 12. Germline-derived CDR1 and CDR2 are SQVTM and ANQGSEA. The CDR3 is 16 amino acids. The CDR3 reads CSVVRGPLPGSYEQYF. The CDR3 DNA reads TGCAGCGTTGTGAGGGGGCCCCTGCCCGGCTCCTACGAGCAGTACTTC.

The rearrangement joins TRBV6-1 to TRBJ1-1; 9 bases are a match to TRBD1. Trimming took 8 bases from V and 4 from J; bases not matched to a gene: 11. The germline CDR1 and CDR2 sequences are MNHNS and SASEGT. CDR3 length: 15 residues. Here the CDR3 DNA reads TGTGCCAGCGAGAGGGGGACAGGGATACGCACTGAAGCTTTCTTT. Translation: CASERGTGIRTEAFF.

The chain combines TRBV9 with TRBJ1-5; D is ambiguous. Germline V gene data show CDR1 as SGDLS and CDR2 as YYNGEE. The CDR3 is made up of 14 amino acids. Trimming cost V 4 bases and J 9 bases, with 17 bases left between them. DNA for the CDR3: TGTGCCAGCAGCCCCGGACTAGCTATACCGCCCCAGCATTTT. Translated: CASSPGLAIPPQHF.